The table lists the clone carrying this T cell receptor (beta chain) with a few counts. The table came from immunoSEQ multiplex PCR; TCRdb's copy has only in-frame clones and leaves some out. This table holds about 39,000 clones, approximately 67% found once. The entry originates in a study of cytotoxic CD8 clonotypes in ibrutinib-treated CLL. Germline CDR1 MGHDK, CDR2 SYGVNS. CDR3 size: 11 residues. The V and J ends lost 8 bases and 9 bases respectively, with 8 bases between them. The chain combines TRBV25-1 with TRBJ1-6, with TRBD1 as a possible D gene (6 bases). The specimen comprised PBMCs, sampled at disease progression, from a patient treated with ibrutinib. The receptor was derived from a human donor with chronic lymphocytic leukemia. The CDR3 DNA sequence: TGTGCCAGCGGGGGCGGTTCACCCCTCCACTTT. It translates to CASGGGSPLHF.